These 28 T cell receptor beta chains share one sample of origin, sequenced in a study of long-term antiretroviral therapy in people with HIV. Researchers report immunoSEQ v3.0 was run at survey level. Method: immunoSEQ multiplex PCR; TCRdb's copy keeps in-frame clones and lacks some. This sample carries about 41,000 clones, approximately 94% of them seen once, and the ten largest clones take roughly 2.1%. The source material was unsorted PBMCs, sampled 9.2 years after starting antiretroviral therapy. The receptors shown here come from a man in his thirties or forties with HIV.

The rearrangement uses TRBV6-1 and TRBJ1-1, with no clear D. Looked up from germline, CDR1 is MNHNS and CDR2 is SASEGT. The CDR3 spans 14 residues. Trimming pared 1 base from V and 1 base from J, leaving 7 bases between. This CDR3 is CASSEEVQNTEAFF. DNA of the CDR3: TGTGCCAGCAGTGAAGAAGTCCAGAACACTGAAGCTTTCTTT.

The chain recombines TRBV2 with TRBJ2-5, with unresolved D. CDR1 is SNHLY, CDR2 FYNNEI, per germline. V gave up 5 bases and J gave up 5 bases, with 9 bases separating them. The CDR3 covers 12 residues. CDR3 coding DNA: TGTGCCAGCAGTACGGTGGGGGAGACCCAGTACTTC. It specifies CASSTVGETQYF. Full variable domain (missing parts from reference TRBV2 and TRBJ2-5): EPEVTQTPSHQVTQMGQEVILRCVPISNHLYFYWYRQILGQKVEFLVSFYNNEISEKSEIFDDQFSVERPDGSNFTLKIRSTKLEDSAMYFCASSTVGETQYFGPGTRLLVL.

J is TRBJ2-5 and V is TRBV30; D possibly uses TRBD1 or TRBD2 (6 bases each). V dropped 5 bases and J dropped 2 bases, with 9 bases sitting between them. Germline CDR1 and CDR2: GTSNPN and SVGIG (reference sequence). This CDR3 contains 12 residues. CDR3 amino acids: CAWRGPQETQYF. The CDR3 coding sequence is TGTGCCTGGCGGGGGCCACAAGAGACCCAGTACTTC. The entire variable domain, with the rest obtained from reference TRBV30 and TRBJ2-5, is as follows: SQTIHQWPATLVQPVGSPLSLECTVEGTSNPNLYWYRQAAGRGLQLLFYSVGIGQISSEVPQNLSASRPQDRQFILSSKKLLLSDSGFYLCAWRGPQETQYFGPGTRLLVL.

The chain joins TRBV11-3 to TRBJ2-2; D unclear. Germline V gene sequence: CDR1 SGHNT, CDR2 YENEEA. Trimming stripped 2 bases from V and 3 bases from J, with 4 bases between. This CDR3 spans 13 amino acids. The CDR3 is CASSLQDTGELFF. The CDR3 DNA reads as TGTGCCAGCAGCTTACAGGACACCGGGGAGCTGTTTTTT.

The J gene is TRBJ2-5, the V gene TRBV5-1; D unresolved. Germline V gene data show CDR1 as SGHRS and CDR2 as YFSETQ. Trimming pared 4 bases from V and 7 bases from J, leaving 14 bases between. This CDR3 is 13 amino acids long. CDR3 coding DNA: TGCGCCAGCAGCCCCGAGATTAGTGGGACCCAGTACTTC. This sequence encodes CASSPEISGTQYF.

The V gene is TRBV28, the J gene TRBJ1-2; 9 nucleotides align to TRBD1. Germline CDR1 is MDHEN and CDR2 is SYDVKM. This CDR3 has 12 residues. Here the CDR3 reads CVVWLTGGGYTF. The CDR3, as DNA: TGTGTGGTCTGGTTGACAGGGGGAGGCTACACCTTC.

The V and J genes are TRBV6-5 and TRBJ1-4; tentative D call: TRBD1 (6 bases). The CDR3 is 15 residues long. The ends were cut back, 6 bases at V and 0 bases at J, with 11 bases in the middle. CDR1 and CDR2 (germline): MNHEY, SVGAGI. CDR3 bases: TGTGCCAGCAGAGACGAGGGGGCAACTAATGAAAAACTGTTTTTT. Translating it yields CASRDEGATNEKLFF.

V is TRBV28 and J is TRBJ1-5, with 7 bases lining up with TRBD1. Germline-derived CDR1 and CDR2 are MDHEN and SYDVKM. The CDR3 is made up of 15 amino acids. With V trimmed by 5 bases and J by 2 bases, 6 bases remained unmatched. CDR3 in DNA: TGTGCCAGCAGTCGACAGGGTAGTGGCAATCAGCCCCAGCATTTT. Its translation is CASSRQGSGNQPQHF. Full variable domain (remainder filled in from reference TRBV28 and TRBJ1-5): DVKVTQSSRYLVKRTGEKVFLECVQDMDHENMFWYRQDPGLGLRLIYFSYDVKMKEKGDIPEGYSVSREKKERFSLILESASTNQTSMYLCASSRQGSGNQPQHFGDGTRLSIL.

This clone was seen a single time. CDR3 sequence: CASGLNTATDTQYF. CDR3 coding DNA: TGTGCTAGTGGTTTGAATACAGCCACAGATACGCAGTATTTT. The rearrangement uses TRBV12-5 and TRBJ2-3; D not resolved. Germline loops: CDR1 LGHNT, CDR2 FRNRAP. Between the trimmed V and J ends, which lost 2 bases and 2 bases, there was a span of 8 bases. CDR3 length: 14 residues.

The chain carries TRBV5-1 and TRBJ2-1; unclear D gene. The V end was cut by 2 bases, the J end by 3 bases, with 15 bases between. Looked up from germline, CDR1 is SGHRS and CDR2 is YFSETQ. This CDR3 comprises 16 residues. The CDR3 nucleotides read TGCGCCAGCAGCTTTGATCGGGTCTACAACTACAATGAGCAGTTCTTC. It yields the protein CASSFDRVYNYNEQFF.

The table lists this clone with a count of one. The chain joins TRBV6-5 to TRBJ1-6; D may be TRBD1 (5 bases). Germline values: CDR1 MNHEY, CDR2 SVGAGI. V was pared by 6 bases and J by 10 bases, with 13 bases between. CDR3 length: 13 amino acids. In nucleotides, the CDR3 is TGTGCCAGCAGCTTCAGGGTAGAATCACCCCTCCACTTT. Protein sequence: CASSFRVESPLHF.

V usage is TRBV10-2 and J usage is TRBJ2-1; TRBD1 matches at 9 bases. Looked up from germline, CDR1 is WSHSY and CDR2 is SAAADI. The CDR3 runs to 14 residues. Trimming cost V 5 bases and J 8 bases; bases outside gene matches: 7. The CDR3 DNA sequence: TGCGCCAGCAGTCGAACCGGGACAGGGTATGAGCAGTTCTTC. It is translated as CASSRTGTGYEQFF.

The DNA for the CDR3 is TGTGCCAGCAGCTCGGAGTATGGTCCCCTCCACTTT. Its translation: CASSSEYGPLHF. This chain joins TRBV11-2 and TRBJ1-6; D call uncertain. Germline values: CDR1 SGHAT, CDR2 FQNNGV. This CDR3 spans 12 amino acids. Trimming removed 4 bases at V and 13 bases at J, with 11 bases between.

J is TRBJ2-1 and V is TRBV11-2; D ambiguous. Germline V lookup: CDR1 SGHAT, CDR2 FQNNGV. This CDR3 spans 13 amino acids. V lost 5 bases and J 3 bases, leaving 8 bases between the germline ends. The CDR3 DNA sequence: TGTGCCAGCAGCCCGACCAACTACAATGAGCAGTTCTTC. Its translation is CASSPTNYNEQFF.

The CDR3 nucleotides read TGCGCCAGCAGCCAAGACCCGGGCAGGGGGTCGGAGACCCAGTACTTC. It codes for CASSQDPGRGSETQYF. The V and J genes are TRBV4-1 and TRBJ2-5; TRBD1 matches 7 bases. The CDR3 runs 16 residues. Unmatched junction bases numbered 9, after V lost 0 bases and J lost 5 bases. Germline V gene data show CDR1 as MGHRA and CDR2 as YSYEKL.

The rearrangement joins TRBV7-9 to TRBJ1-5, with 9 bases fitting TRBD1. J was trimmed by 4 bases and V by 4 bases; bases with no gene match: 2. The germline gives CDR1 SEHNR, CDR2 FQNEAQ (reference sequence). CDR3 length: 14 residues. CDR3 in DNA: TGTGCCAGCAGCTCAGGGACAGGGAATCAGCCCCAGCATTTT. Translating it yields CASSSGTGNQPQHF.

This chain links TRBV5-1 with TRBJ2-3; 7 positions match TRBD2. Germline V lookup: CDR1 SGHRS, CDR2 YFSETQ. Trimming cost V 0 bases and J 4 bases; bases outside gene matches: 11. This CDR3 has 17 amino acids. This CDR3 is CASSLVTARAGADTQYF. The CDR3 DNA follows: TGCGCCAGCAGCTTGGTCACCGCTAGGGCGGGGGCAGATACGCAGTATTTT.

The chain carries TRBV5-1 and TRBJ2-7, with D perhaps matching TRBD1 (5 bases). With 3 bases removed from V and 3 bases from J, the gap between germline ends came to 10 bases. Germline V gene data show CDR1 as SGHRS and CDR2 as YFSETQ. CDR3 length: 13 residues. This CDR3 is CASSWGPDYEQYV. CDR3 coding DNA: TGCGCCAGCAGCTGGGGCCCGGACTACGAGCAGTACGTC.

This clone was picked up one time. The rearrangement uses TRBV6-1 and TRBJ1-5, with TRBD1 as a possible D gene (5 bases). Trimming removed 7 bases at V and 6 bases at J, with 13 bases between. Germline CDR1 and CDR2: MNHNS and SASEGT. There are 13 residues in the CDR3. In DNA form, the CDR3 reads TGTGCCAGCACCCGAGGGGTTGCTCAGCCCCAGCATTTT. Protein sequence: CASTRGVAQPQHF.

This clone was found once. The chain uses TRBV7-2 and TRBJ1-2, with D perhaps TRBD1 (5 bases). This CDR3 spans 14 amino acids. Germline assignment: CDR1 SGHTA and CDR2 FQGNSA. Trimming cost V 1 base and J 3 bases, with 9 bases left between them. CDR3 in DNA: TGTGCCAGCAGCTTAGTAAAGGGACACTATGGCTACACCTTC. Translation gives CASSLVKGHYGYTF.

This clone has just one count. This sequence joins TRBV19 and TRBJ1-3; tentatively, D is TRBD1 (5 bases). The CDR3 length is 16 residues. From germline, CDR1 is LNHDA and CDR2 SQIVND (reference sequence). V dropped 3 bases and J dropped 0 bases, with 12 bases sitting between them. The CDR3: CASSMWQGTSGNTIYF. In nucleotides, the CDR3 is TGTGCCAGTAGTATGTGGCAGGGAACCTCTGGAAACACCATATATTTT.

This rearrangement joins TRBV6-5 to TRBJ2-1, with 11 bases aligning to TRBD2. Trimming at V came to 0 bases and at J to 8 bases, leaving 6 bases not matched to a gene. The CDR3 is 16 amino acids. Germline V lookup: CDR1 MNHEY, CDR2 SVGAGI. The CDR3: CASSYSPSGGPHEQFF. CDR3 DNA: TGTGCCAGCAGTTACTCCCCTAGCGGGGGGCCGCATGAGCAGTTCTTC.

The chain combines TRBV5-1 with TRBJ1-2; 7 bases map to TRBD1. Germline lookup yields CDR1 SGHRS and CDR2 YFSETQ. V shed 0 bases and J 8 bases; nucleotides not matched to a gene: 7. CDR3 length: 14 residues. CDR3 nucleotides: TGCGCCAGCAGCTTGGACAGGGGCCGGATGGGCTACACCTTC. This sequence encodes CASSLDRGRMGYTF.

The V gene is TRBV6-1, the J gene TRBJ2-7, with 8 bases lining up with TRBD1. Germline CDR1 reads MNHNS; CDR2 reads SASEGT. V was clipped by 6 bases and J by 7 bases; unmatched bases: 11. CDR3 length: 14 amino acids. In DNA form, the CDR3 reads TGTGCCAGCAGGGTCGGGCAGGGGGCTTATGAGCAGTACGTC. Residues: CASRVGQGAYEQYV.

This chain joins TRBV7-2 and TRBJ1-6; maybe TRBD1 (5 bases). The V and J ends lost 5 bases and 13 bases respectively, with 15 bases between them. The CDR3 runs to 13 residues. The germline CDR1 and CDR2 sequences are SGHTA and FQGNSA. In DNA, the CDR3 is TGTGCCAGCAGCGTAGGGACTCAGGCGCCCCTCCACTTT. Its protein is CASSVGTQAPLHF.

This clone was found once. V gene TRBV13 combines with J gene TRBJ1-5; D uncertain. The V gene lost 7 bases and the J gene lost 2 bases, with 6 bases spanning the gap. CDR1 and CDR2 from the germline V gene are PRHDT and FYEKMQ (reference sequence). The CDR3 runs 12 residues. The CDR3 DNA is TGTGCCAGCACCCTTGGCAATCAGCCCCAGCATTTT. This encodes CASTLGNQPQHF. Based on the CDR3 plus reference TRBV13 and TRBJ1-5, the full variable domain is AAGVIQSPRHLIKEKRETATLKCYPIPRHDTVYWYQQGPGQDPQFLISFYEKMQSDKGSIPDRFSAQQFSDYHSELNMSSLELGDSALYFCASTLGNQPQHFGDGTRLSIL.

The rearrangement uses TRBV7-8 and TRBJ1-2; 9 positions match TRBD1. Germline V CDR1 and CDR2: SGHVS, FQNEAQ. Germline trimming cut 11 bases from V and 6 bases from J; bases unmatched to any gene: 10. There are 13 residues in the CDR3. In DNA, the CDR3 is TGTGCCGGTTCAACAGGGGGCGAGAATGGCTACACCTTC. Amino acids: CAGSTGGENGYTF.

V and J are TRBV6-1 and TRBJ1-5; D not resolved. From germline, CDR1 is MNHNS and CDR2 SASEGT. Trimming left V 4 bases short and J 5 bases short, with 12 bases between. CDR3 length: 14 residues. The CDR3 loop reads CASSAEFRDQPQHF. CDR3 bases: TGTGCCAGCAGTGCTGAATTTAGGGATCAGCCCCAGCATTTT.